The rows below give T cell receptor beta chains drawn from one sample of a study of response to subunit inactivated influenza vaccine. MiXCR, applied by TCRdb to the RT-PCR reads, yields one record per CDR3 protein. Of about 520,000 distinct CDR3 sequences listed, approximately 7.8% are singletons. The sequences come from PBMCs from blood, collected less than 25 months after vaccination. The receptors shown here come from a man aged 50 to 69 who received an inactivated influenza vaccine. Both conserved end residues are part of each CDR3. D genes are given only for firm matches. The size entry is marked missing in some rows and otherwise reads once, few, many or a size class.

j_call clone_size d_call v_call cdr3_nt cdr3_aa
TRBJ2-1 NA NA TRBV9 TGTGCCAGGAGCGCCGACGGGGTTTACTACAATGAGCAGTTCTTC CARSADGVYYNEQFF
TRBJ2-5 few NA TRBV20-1 TGCAGTGCGGCTGGACTGGATAAGAGTTGGACCCAGTACTTC CSAAGLDKSWTQYF
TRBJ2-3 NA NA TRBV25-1 TGTGCCAGCAGTGGAAGGACACCTAAGTATAAGCCAGATACGCAGTATTTT CASSGRTPKYKPDTQYF
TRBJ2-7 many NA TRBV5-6 TGTGCCAGCAGCTACAGCAACGAGCAGTACTTC CASSYSNEQYF
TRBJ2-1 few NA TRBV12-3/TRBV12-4 TGTGCCAGCAGCCACCGGGGGTCGGAGTTCTTC CASSHRGSEFF
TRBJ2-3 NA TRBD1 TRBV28 TGTGCCAGCAAACTGACAGGGGGCGCTTTTATTCATACGCAGTATTTT CASKLTGGAFIHTQYF
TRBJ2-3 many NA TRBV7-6 TGTGCCAGCAGCTTAGTTTTAGGAAGCACAGATACGCAGTATTTT CASSLVLGSTDTQYF
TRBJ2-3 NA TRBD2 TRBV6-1 TGTGCCAGCAGTGAAGCGCCACCAGCGGGGGGGCGATATACGCAGTATTTT CASSEAPPAGGRYTQYF
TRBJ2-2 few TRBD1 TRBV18 TGTGCCAGCTCAGACAGGGGGCTGAACACCGGGGAGCTGTTTTTT CASSDRGLNTGELFF
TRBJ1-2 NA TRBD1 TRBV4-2 TGTGCCAGCAGCCAGGGTTGGGACAGCACTAACTATGGCTACACCTTC CASSQGWDSTNYGYTF
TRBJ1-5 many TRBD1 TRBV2 TGTGCCAGCAGTCGACAGGGACCAAATAGCAATCAGCCCCAGCATTTT CASSRQGPNSNQPQHF
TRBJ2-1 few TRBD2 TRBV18 TGTGCCAGCTCACCACTAGCGGGAGAGAGCAATGAGCAGTTCTTC CASSPLAGESNEQFF
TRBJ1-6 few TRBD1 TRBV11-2 TGTGCCAGCGTACGAGAGGGACAGGGGCCACTACTTTATAATTCACCCCTCCACTTT CASVREGQGPLLYNSPLHF
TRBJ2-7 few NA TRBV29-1 TGCAGCGTTGAAAGAGGAGACGACTCCTACGAGCAGTACTTC CSVERGDDSYEQYF
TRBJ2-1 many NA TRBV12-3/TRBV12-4 TGTGCCAGCAGCCAATACAATGAGCAGTTCTTC CASSQYNEQFF
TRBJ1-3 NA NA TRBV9 TGTGCCAGCAGCGAAGGACAGTTAAGGGTGAAGTTGGACACCATATATTTT CASSEGQLRVKLDTIYF
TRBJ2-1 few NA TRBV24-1 TGTGCCACCAGTGATTTGTCGGTCGGACTCAGCTCCTACAATGAGCAGTTCTTC CATSDLSVGLSSYNEQFF
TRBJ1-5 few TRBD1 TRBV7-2 TGTGCCAGCAGCCGTGACAGCAGGGGGGGCCAGCCCCAGCATTTT CASSRDSRGGQPQHF
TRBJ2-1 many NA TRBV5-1 TGCGCCAGCAGCTTGGGGCCCCCCTACAATGAGCAGTTCTTC CASSLGPPYNEQFF
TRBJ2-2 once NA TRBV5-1 TGCGCCAGCAGCACAAAACCCGCAGGGGTGAACACCGGGGAGCTGTTTTTT CASSTKPAGVNTGELFF
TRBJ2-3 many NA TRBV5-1 TGCGCCAGCAGCTTGGAAGCCCCCCCGGATACGCAGTATTTT CASSLEAPPDTQYF
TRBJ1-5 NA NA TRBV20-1 TGCAGTGCTAGAGAAGCGAAGGGGGGGCAGCCCCAGCATTTT CSAREAKGGQPQHF
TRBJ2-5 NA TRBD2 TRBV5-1 TGCGCCAGCAGCTTTCGAGGACTAGCGAAAACGGAGACCCAGTACTTC CASSFRGLAKTETQYF
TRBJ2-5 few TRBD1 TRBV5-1 TGCGCCAGCAGCGTAAAACAGGGGGCCGTTCAGGCCCAGTACTTC CASSVKQGAVQAQYF
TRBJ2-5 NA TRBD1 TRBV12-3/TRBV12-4 TGTGCCAGCAGCGCCGGGACAGTCAAGACCCAGTACTTC CASSAGTVKTQYF
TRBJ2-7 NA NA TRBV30 TGTGCCTGGAGTGTGGGATACGAGCAGTACTTC CAWSVGYEQYF
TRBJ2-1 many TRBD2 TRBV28 TGTGCCAGCAGTATTAGCGGGCCCTCCTACAATGAGCAGTTCTTC CASSISGPSYNEQFF
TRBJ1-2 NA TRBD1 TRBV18 TGTGCCAGCTCACCACAGGACAGGGGGTTCGGCTACACCTTC CASSPQDRGFGYTF
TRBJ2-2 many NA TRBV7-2 TGTGCCAGCAGCCTAGAGTCCGGGGAGCTGTTTTTT CASSLESGELFF
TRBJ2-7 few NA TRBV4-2 TGTGCCAGCAGCCAAGATCTAACGGTGATACGAGAGCAGTACTTC CASSQDLTVIREQYF
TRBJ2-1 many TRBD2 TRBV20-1 TGCAGTGCTATAAACCTAGCGGGCAATGAGCAGTTCTTC CSAINLAGNEQFF
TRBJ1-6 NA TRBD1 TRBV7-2 TGTGCCAGCAGCTTAGGGAACAGGGGTTCCCCCCTCCACTTT CASSLGNRGSPLHF
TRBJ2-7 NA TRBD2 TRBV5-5 TGTGCCAGCAGCTTGGCCGCACTTGGACTAGCGAGCTCCTACGAGCAGTACTTC CASSLAALGLASSYEQYF
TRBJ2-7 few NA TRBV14 TGTGCCAGCAGCCAAGCCGCGGCAGGGTGGTCCTACGAGCAGTACTTC CASSQAAAGWSYEQYF
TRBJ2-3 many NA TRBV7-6 TGTGCCAGCAGCTTGTTGCGTGATACGCAGTATTTT CASSLLRDTQYF
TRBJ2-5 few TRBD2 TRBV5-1 TGCGCCAGCAGCTTGGTGGGGACTAGCTCTCAAGAGACCCAGTACTTC CASSLVGTSSQETQYF
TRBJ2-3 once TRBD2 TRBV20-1 TGCAGTGCTAGCTTAGGAGGGAGGGCCGCAGATACGCAGTACTTT CSASLGGRAADTQYF
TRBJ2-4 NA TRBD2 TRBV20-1 TGCAGTGCTCCAGGGGCTAGCGGGAAAAACATTCAGTACTTC CSAPGASGKNIQYF
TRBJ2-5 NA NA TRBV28 TGTGCCAGCAGTTTCCGGCAGGGCTTCAGAAAAGAGACCCAGTACTTC CASSFRQGFRKETQYF
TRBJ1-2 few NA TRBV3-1 TGTGCCAGCAGCCAAGATATGGGAGATTATGGCTACACCTTC CASSQDMGDYGYTF
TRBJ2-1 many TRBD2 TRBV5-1 TGCGCCAGCAGCTTGGGTCGGCTAGCGGGAGGGTACAATGAGCAGTTCTTC CASSLGRLAGGYNEQFF
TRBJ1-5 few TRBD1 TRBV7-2 TGTGCCAGCAGCTACAGAGGACAGGGGAATCAGCCCCAGCATTTT CASSYRGQGNQPQHF